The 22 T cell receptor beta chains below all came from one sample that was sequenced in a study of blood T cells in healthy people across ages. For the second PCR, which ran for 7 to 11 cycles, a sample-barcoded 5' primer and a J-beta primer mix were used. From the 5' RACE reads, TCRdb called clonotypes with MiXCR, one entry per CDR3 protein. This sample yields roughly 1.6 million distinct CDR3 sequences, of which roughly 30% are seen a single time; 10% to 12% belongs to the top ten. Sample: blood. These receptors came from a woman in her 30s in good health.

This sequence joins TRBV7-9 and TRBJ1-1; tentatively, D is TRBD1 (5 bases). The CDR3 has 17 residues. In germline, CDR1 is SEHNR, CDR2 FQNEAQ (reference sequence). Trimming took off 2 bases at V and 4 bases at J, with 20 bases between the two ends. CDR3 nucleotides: TGTGCCAGCAGCTTACCGTCCGTCGGGGGGGGAATCACTGAAGCTTTCTTT. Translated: CASSLPSVGGGITEAFF.

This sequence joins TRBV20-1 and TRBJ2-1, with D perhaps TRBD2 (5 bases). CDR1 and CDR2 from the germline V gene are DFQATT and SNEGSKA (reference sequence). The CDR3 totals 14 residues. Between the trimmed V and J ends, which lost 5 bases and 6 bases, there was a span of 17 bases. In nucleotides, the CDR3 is TGCAGTGCTCAGATGATACTAGTCCTCAATGAGCAGTTCTTC. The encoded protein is CSAQMILVLNEQFF.

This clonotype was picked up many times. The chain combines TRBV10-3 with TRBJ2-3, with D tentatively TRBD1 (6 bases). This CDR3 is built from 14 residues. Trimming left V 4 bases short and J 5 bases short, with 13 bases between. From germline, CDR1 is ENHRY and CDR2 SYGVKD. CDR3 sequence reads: CAISAGDTIDTQYF. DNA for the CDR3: TGTGCCATCAGTGCAGGGGATACGATAGATACGCAGTATTTT.

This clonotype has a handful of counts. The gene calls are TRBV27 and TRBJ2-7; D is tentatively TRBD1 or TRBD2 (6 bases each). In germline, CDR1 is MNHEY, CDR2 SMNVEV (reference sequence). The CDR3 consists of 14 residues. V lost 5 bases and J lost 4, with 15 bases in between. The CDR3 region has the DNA TGTGCCAGCAGTATGGGGGGCCCCCTTTACGAGCAGTACTTC. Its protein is CASSMGGPLYEQYF.

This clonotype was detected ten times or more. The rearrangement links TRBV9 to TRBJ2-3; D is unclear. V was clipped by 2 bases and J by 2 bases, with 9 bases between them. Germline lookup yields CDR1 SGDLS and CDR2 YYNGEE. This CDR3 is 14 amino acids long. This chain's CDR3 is CASSVASPTDTQYF. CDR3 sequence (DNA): TGTGCCAGCAGCGTTGCCAGTCCCACAGATACGCAGTATTTT.

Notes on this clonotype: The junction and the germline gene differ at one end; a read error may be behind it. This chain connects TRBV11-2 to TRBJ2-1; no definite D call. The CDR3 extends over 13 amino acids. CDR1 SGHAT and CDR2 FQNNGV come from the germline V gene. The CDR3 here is CASSLEVQNGQFF. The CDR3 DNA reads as TGTGCCAGCAGCTTAGAGGTACAGAATGGGCAGTTCTTC.

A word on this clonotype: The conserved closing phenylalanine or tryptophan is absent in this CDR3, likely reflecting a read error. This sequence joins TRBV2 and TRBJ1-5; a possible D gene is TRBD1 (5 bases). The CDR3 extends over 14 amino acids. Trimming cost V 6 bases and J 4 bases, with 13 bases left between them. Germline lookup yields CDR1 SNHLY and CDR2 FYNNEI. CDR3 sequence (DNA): TGTGCCAGCAGCCGAGGGGAGGGGAATCAGCCCCAGCATGTT. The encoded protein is CASSRGEGNQPQHV.

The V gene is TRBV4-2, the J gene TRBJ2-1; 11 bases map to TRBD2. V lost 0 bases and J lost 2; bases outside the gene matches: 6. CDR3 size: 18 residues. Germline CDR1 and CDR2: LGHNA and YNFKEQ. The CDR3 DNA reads TGTGCCAGCAGCCAAGATCCGGGACTAGCGGATACCTACAATGAGCAGTTCTTC. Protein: CASSQDPGLADTYNEQFF.

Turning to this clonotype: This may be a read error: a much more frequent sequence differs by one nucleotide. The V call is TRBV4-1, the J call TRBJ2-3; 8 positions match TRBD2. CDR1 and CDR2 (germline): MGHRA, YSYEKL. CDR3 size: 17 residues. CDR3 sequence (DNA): TGCGCCAGCAACCAAGATCGGGGGGGTCCTGGCACAGATACGCAGTATTTT. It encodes CASNQDRGGPGTDTQYF.

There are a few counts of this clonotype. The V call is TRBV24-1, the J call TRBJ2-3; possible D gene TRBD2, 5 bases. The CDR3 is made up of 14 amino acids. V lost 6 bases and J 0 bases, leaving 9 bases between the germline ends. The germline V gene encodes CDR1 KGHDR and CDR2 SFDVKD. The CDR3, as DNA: TGTGCCACCAGTCGGGGTACTAGCACAGATACGCAGTATTTT. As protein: CATSRGTSTDTQYF.

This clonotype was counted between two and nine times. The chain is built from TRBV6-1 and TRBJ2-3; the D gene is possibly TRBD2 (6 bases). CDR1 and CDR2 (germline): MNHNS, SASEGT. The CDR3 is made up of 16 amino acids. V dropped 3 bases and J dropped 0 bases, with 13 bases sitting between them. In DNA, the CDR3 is TGTGCCAGCAGTGAGCAATCTAGCGCCAGCACAGATACGCAGTATTTT. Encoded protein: CASSEQSSASTDTQYF.

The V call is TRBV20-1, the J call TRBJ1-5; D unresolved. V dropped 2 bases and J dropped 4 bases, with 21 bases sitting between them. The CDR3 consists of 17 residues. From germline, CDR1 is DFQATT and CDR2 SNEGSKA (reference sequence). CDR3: CSARRNGDNGINQPQHF. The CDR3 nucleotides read TGCAGTGCTAGACGCAACGGAGACAACGGTATTAATCAGCCCCAGCATTTT.

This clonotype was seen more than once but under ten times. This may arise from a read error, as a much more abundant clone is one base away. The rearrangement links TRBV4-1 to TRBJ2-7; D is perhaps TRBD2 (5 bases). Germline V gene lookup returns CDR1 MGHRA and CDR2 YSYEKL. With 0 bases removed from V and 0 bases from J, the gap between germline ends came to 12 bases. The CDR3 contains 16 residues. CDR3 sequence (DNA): TGCGCCAGCAGCCAAGAGCGACGGGGTAGCTCCTACGAGCAGTACTTC. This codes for CASSQERRGSSYEQYF.

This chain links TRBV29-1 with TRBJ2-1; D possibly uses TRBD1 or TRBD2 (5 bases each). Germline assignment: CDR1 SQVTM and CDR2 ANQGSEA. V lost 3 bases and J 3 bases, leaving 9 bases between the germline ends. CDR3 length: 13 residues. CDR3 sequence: CSVDRDLYNEQFF. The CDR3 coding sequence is TGCAGCGTTGATCGGGACCTCTACAATGAGCAGTTCTTC.

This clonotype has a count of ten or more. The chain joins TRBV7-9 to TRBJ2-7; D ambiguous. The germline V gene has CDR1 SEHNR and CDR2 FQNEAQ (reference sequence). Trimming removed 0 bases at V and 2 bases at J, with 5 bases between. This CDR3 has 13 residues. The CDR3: CASSLAKAYEQYF. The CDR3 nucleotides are TGTGCCAGCAGCTTAGCGAAGGCCTACGAGCAGTACTTC.

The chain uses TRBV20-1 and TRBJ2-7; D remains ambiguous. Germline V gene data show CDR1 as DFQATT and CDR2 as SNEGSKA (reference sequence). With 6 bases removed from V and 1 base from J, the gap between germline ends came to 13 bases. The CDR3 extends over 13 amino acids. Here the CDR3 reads CSARSRRSYEQYF. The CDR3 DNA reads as TGCAGTGCAAGATCCCGACGATCCTACGAGCAGTACTTC.

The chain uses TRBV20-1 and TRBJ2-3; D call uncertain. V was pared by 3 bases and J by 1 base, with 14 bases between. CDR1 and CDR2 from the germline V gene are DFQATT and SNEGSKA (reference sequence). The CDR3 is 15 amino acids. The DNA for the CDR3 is TGCAGTGCTAGGAAGCCCAGTCGTGGCACAGATACGCAGTATTTT. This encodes CSARKPSRGTDTQYF.

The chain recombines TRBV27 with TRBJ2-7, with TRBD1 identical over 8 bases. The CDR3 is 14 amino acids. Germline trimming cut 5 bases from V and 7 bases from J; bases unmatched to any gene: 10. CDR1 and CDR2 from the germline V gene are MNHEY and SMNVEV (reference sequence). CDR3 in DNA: TGTGCCAGCAGTGCGGGACAGGTTACGAGTGAGCAGTACTTC. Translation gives CASSAGQVTSEQYF.

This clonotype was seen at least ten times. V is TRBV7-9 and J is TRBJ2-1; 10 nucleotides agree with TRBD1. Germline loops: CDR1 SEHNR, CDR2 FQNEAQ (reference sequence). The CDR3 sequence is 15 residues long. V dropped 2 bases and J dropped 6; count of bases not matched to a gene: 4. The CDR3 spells CASSLRQGALNEQFF. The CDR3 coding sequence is TGTGCCAGCAGCTTAAGACAGGGGGCCCTCAATGAGCAGTTCTTC. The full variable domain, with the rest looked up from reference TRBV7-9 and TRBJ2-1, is DTGVSQNPRHKITKRGQNVTFRCDPISEHNRLYWYRQTLGQGPEFLTYFQNEAQLEKSRLLSDRFSAERPKGSFSTLEIQRTEQGDSAMYLCASSLRQGALNEQFFGPGTRLTVL.

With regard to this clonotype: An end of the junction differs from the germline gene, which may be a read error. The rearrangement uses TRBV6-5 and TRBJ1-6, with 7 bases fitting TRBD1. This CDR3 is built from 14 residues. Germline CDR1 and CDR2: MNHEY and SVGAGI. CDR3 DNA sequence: TGTGCCAGCAGTCCCGGGACAGTAAATTCATCCCTCCACTTT. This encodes CASSPGTVNSSLHF.

In DNA, the CDR3 is TGCGCCAGCAGCGGACAGGGGCTCTCCTACAATGAGCAGTTCTTC. Translating gives CASSGQGLSYNEQFF. The J gene is TRBJ2-1, the V gene TRBV5-1; 9 bases match TRBD1. Per germline, CDR1 SGHRS and CDR2 YFSETQ. V shed 4 bases and J 0 bases; nucleotides not matched to a gene: 2. The CDR3 totals 15 residues.

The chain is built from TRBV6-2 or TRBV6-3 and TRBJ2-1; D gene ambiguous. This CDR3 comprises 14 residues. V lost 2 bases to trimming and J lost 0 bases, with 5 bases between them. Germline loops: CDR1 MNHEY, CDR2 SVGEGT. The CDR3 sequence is CASSYGVSYNEQFF. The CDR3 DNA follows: TGTGCCAGCAGTTACGGAGTCTCCTACAATGAGCAGTTCTTC.